One sample yielded the 27 T cell receptor beta chains listed below, sequenced in a study of T cell clones after liver transplantation. Profiled with immunoSEQ multiplex PCR; TCRdb holds only in-frame clones, not every one. This table has under 55,000 clones, around 85% appearing once. Here the sequenced sample was CD8+ T cells from blood, taken 12 months after liver transplant. These TCRs come from a human patient who received a liver transplant. Among the T cells, some may be from the graft donor.

The gene calls are TRBV7-2 and TRBJ2-1, with 11 nucleotides matching TRBD2. Germline CDR1 is SGHTA and CDR2 is FQGNSA. This CDR3 spans 16 amino acids. The V gene end was trimmed by 3 bases and the J gene end by 5 bases; junction bases not matched to a gene: 6. CDR3 nucleotide sequence: TGTGCCAGCAGCTTCCCGGGACTAGCGGAGAACAATGAGCAGTTCTTC. Translating it yields CASSFPGLAENNEQFF.

This clone was counted a single time. This chain links TRBV28 with TRBJ2-5, with D perhaps matching TRBD1 (5 bases). CDR1 is MDHEN, CDR2 SYDVKM, per germline. Trimming took off 2 bases at V and 4 bases at J, with 17 bases between the two ends. CDR3 size: 16 residues. As DNA, the CDR3 is TGTGCCAGCAGTTTAACCCATTCAGGGCTCGGAGAGACCCAGTACTTC. Protein sequence: CASSLTHSGLGETQYF.

The CDR3 spells CASSDLTLGYTF. CDR3 nucleotides: TGTGCCAGCAGTGATTTGACACTTGGCTACACCTTC. The chain employs TRBV2 and TRBJ1-2, with D uncertain. Germline V gene sequence: CDR1 SNHLY, CDR2 FYNNEI. The CDR3 is made up of 12 amino acids. Trimming removed 3 bases from V and 7 bases from J, with 9 bases in between.

The J gene is TRBJ1-4, the V gene TRBV25-1; D remains unclear. Germline CDR1 and CDR2: MGHDK and SYGVNS. Trimming removed 6 bases at V and 10 bases at J, with 12 bases between. The CDR3 contains 12 residues. The CDR3 region is CASREEGAKLFF. The DNA for the CDR3 is TGTGCCAGCAGAGAAGAGGGTGCAAAACTGTTTTTT.

J is TRBJ2-2 and V is TRBV6-5; 10 positions match TRBD2. This CDR3 spans 15 amino acids. From germline, CDR1 is MNHEY and CDR2 SVGAGI. Trimming removed 7 bases from V and 7 bases from J; junction bases left unmatched: 9. In DNA form, the CDR3 reads TGTGCCAGCACAGAACTAGCGGGAAGTCGCGGGGAGCTGTTTTTT. Translating gives CASTELAGSRGELFF.

There are a few counts of this clone. The CDR3 nucleotides read TGTGCCAGTAGTATGATCGGAAACACTGAAGCTTTCTTT. Its protein is CASSMIGNTEAFF. The genes are TRBV19 and TRBJ1-1; no clear D. Trimming pared 3 bases from V and 2 bases from J, leaving 7 bases between. This CDR3 region has 13 residues. Germline V gene data show CDR1 as LNHDA and CDR2 as SQIVND (reference sequence).

The V gene is TRBV11-1, the J gene TRBJ1-4, with a weak D call TRBD1 (5 bases). V dropped 2 bases and J dropped 5 bases, with 9 bases sitting between them. The V gene's germline CDR1 is SGHAT and CDR2 FQDESV (reference sequence). The CDR3 is 14 amino acids. CDR3 nucleotides: TGTGCCAGCAGCTTAAACAGGAGGAATGAAAAACTGTTTTTT. Protein sequence: CASSLNRRNEKLFF.

The V call is TRBV27, the J call TRBJ1-2; D possibly corresponds to TRBD1 (5 bases). V dropped 10 bases and J dropped 2 bases, with 17 bases sitting between them. From germline, CDR1 is MNHEY and CDR2 SMNVEV (reference sequence). The CDR3 sequence is 14 residues long. CDR3 protein: CATWGMGVNYGYTF. The CDR3 coding sequence is TGTGCCACCTGGGGCATGGGAGTGAACTATGGCTACACCTTC.

This clone came up a few times. The CDR3 reads CASSLHRDEQYF. CDR3 in DNA: TGTGCCAGCAGCCTGCACCGCGACGAGCAGTACTTC. The chain links TRBV7-9 to TRBJ2-7; D uncertain. The CDR3 is 12 residues long. The V end was cut by 5 bases, the J end by 5 bases, with 10 bases between. Germline values: CDR1 SEHNR, CDR2 FQNEAQ (reference sequence).

The chain carries TRBV27 and TRBJ1-5; 7 bases agree with TRBD1. Looked up from germline, CDR1 is MNHEY and CDR2 is SMNVEV (reference sequence). The ends lost 5 bases at V and 7 bases at J; junction bases unmatched: 11. The CDR3 contains 15 residues. The CDR3 coding sequence is TGTGCCAGCAGTCCCGTTCGGACAGGCGGACAGCCCCAGCATTTT. Protein product: CASSPVRTGGQPQHF.

This chain uses TRBV7-3 with TRBJ2-2; D not certain. Trimming removed 0 bases from V and 4 bases from J, with 9 bases in between. CDR3 length equals 15 residues. Germline V gives CDR1 SGHTA, CDR2 FQGTGA. The CDR3 region is CASSLTISPTGELFF. CDR3 nucleotide sequence: TGTGCCAGCAGCTTAACGATTTCCCCCACCGGGGAGCTGTTTTTT.

The CDR3 nucleotides are TGTGCCAGCAGTTTATTAAGCGGGAGGGCCCTCAATGAGCAGTTCTTC. It encodes CASSLLSGRALNEQFF. The chain combines TRBV28 with TRBJ2-1; 10 bases agree with TRBD2. The CDR3 length is 16 residues. Germline V lookup: CDR1 MDHEN, CDR2 SYDVKM. V lost 1 base and J lost 6; bases outside the gene matches: 6.

This clone has only one observation. The gene calls are TRBV5-4 and TRBJ1-2, with TRBD1 as a possible D gene (5 bases). Germline CDR1 reads SGHNT; CDR2 reads YYREEE (reference sequence). The CDR3 runs to 17 residues. Trimming pared 0 bases from V and 3 bases from J, leaving 18 bases between. The CDR3 region is CASSLERQGAPDYGYTF. CDR3 bases: TGTGCCAGCAGCTTGGAGAGGCAGGGCGCGCCGGACTATGGCTACACCTTC.

V gene TRBV5-1 combines with J gene TRBJ2-7; 7 nucleotides agree with TRBD2. The V segment lost 5 bases and the J segment 2 bases; nucleotides outside the gene matches: 7. The CDR3 extends over 14 amino acids. The V gene's germline CDR1 is SGHRS and CDR2 YFSETQ. Written as DNA, the CDR3 is TGCGCCAGCAGGCGAACTAGCGAGACCTACGAGCAGTACTTC. Translated, it gives CASRRTSETYEQYF.

J is TRBJ2-1 and V is TRBV2; 14 nucleotides align to TRBD2. CDR1 is SNHLY, CDR2 FYNNEI, per germline. V lost 6 bases to trimming and J lost 0 bases; unmatched junction nucleotides: 7. This CDR3 has 18 amino acids. This CDR3 reads CASRTSGRALSSYNEQFF. CDR3 coding DNA: TGTGCCAGCAGGACTAGCGGGAGGGCCCTAAGCTCCTACAATGAGCAGTTCTTC.

The gene calls are TRBV7-8 and TRBJ2-1, with TRBD1 matching over 10 bases. Germline lookup yields CDR1 SGHVS and CDR2 FQNEAQ. This CDR3 region has 15 residues. The V and J ends lost 4 bases and 5 bases, in that order; junction bases with no gene match: 5. In DNA, the CDR3 is TGTGCCAGCAGCTCTCGGGACAGGGGAAACAATGAGCAGTTCTTC. Residues: CASSSRDRGNNEQFF.

V is TRBV9 and J is TRBJ2-5; 8 bases agree with TRBD2. The trim removed 3 bases at V and 5 bases at J, leaving 12 bases unmatched. The CDR3 covers 16 residues. Germline V gene sequence: CDR1 SGDLS, CDR2 YYNGEE. This CDR3 reads CASSAQTSVGWETQYF. DNA for the CDR3: TGTGCCAGCAGCGCCCAGACTAGCGTTGGCTGGGAGACCCAGTACTTC.

The chain recombines TRBV19 with TRBJ2-3, with 9 bases identical to TRBD2. Germline assignment: CDR1 LNHDA and CDR2 SQIVND (reference sequence). The V segment lost 0 bases and the J segment 0 bases; nucleotides outside the gene matches: 7. CDR3 length: 18 residues. As DNA, the CDR3 is TGTGCCAGTAGTATAGATCGAAAGGCGGGAGGGAGCACAGATACGCAGTATTTT. This translates into CASSIDRKAGGSTDTQYF.

CDR3 coding DNA: TGTGCCAGCAGTCTTACTAGCGCCCCGGGGTGGGAGACCCAGTACTTC. Its translation: CASSLTSAPGWETQYF. The V gene is TRBV7-9, the J gene TRBJ2-5; 7 nucleotides agree with TRBD2. The germline gives CDR1 SEHNR, CDR2 FQNEAQ (reference sequence). CDR3 length: 16 amino acids. Germline trimming cut 6 bases from V and 5 bases from J; bases unmatched to any gene: 15.

The chain employs TRBV5-1 and TRBJ1-1, with D unresolved. The CDR3 sequence is 15 residues long. V was trimmed by 0 bases and J by 5 bases, leaving 14 bases between them. From germline, CDR1 is SGHRS and CDR2 YFSETQ. The CDR3 bases are TGCGCCAGCAGCTTGGCCGAGGGTATCGGTACTGAAGCTTTCTTT. The encoded protein is CASSLAEGIGTEAFF.

As DNA, the CDR3 is TGTGCCAGTAGCCAGGGACAGGGAGGGGAGCAGTACTTC. It yields the protein CASSQGQGGEQYF. The genes are TRBV19 and TRBJ2-7, with 9 bases fitting TRBD1. The germline V gene has CDR1 LNHDA and CDR2 SQIVND (reference sequence). Trimming removed 6 bases from V and 7 bases from J; junction bases left unmatched: 7. The CDR3 consists of 13 residues.

J is TRBJ2-5 and V is TRBV9; perhaps D is TRBD1 or TRBD2 (5 bases each). Germline CDR1 reads SGDLS; CDR2 reads YYNGEE. The CDR3 is 13 amino acids. Trimming removed 3 bases from V and 3 bases from J, with 9 bases in between. CDR3 coding DNA: TGTGCCAGCAGCGGGGACGGGAAAGAGACCCAGTACTTC. It specifies CASSGDGKETQYF.

This clone occurred once. The V gene is TRBV27, the J gene TRBJ1-1, with TRBD1 matching 10 bases. The germline gives CDR1 MNHEY, CDR2 SMNVEV (reference sequence). The V and J ends lost 2 bases and 3 bases, in that order; junction bases with no gene match: 6. The CDR3 totals 16 residues. CDR3 protein: CASSLEGTGAHTEAFF. The DNA for the CDR3 is TGTGCCAGCAGTTTAGAAGGGACAGGGGCGCACACTGAAGCTTTCTTT.

The rearrangement joins TRBV9 to TRBJ2-1; TRBD1 is a possible D gene (5 bases). Germline CDR1 SGDLS, CDR2 YYNGEE. The CDR3 is made up of 12 amino acids. V was cut by 0 bases and J by 8 bases, with 6 bases left in between. CDR3 region: CASSVGGYEQFF. CDR3 DNA sequence: TGTGCCAGCAGCGTAGGGGGCTATGAGCAGTTCTTC.

The J gene is TRBJ1-2, the V gene TRBV27, with TRBD1 as a possible D gene (5 bases). With 4 bases removed from V and 4 bases from J, the gap between germline ends came to 10 bases. Germline V gene data show CDR1 as MNHEY and CDR2 as SMNVEV (reference sequence). This CDR3 contains 13 residues. CDR3 DNA sequence: TGTGCCAGCAGTTATGGGGCCCTCTATGGCTACACCTTC. Translating gives CASSYGALYGYTF.

About this clone itself: The sample carries other DNA sequences with the same CDR3. The chain is built from TRBV7-7 and TRBJ2-7, with D possibly matching TRBD2 (6 bases). Looked up from germline, CDR1 is SSHAT and CDR2 is FNYEAQ (reference sequence). This CDR3 is built from 13 residues. The V end was cut by 1 base, the J end by 4 bases, with 8 bases between. Here the CDR3 reads CASSLGGGYEQYF. The CDR3, as DNA: TGTGCCAGCAGCTTAGGTGGAGGGTACGAGCAGTACTTC.

This sequence joins TRBV27 and TRBJ1-5, with D possibly matching TRBD1 (6 bases). Trimming shortened V by 1 base and J by 7 bases, and 11 bases separated the two germline ends. This CDR3 has 14 residues. Per germline, CDR1 MNHEY and CDR2 SMNVEV (reference sequence). CDR3 residues: CASSLLGAGQPQHF. Here the CDR3 DNA reads TGTGCCAGCAGTTTATTGGGGGCGGGCCAGCCCCAGCATTTT.